This T cell receptor (beta chain) was observed in a study of cytomegalovirus exposure and HLA in healthy donors. Across the study: As released early, the data held approximately 80 million unique TCRs from HLA-typed donors.

Study outcomes and limitations: TCR beta chain V- and J-gene trimming was linked, in a later analysis, to a missense variant in DCLRE1C. According to a later analysis, most TCR beta chains associated with CMV appeared HLA-restricted. The classifier reportedly diagnosed cytomegalovirus status with high sensitivity and specificity.

This CDR3 is 14 amino acids long. Trimming removed 1 base at V and 9 bases at J, with 16 bases between. The germline gives CDR1 SGDLS, CDR2 YYNGEE. To note about this clone: What it binds is unknown.

This PCR relied on a set of 60 Vbeta primers and 13 Jbeta primers. Some clones are missing from TCRdb's copy, which holds only in-frame ones; the method was immunoSEQ multiplex PCR. The data contain hundreds of thousands of clones, around 83% of them singletons. The TCR comes from a girl aged 2-10 years in good health and CMV-seronegative. Sequenced input: PBMCs. The chain joins TRBV9 to TRBJ1-2, with D possibly TRBD1 on 6 matching bases. For the CDR3, the DNA is TGTGCCAGCAGCGTAACCGGGGGGCAGAGCCGCTACACCTTC. As protein: CASSVTGGQSRYTF.